This entry features one TCR beta chain sequence. This sample was included in a study of OX40 agonist ivuxolimab in advanced cancers. The CDR3 spans 16 residues. The V segment lost 0 bases and the J segment 2 bases; nucleotides outside the gene matches: 4. The germline V gene encodes CDR1 SGHRS and CDR2 YFSETQ. The table came from immunoSEQ multiplex PCR; TCRdb's copy has only in-frame clones and leaves some out. The top ten hold roughly an eighth of the sample, which has some 63,000 clones, approximately 90% seen once. V and J are TRBV5-1 and TRBJ2-3; TRBD2 matches 9 bases. Sequences were derived from CD4+ or CD8+ T cells sorted from blood, sampled in a trial of the OX40 agonist ivuxolimab. The TCR originated in an adult with an advanced solid tumor such as melanoma, head and neck, liver or kidney cancer. Here the CDR3 reads CASSLVLAGPTDTQYF. In nucleotides, the CDR3 is TGCGCCAGCAGCTTGGTGCTAGCGGGGCCCACAGATACGCAGTATTTT.